This section outlines one T cell receptor (beta chain) sequence together with its context. This sample was included in a study of T cell responses to AZD1222 COVID-19 vaccine. Sequencing used immunoSEQ multiplex PCR; TCRdb keeps in-frame clones, though not all of them. This sample has about 74,000 clones, with just over 85% found just once. The CDR3 loop spans 14 amino acids. CDR1 is MDHEN, CDR2 SYDVKM, per germline. Trimming removed 9 bases from V and 5 bases from J; junction bases left unmatched: 7. The sequence derives from an adult in good health. This chain links TRBV28 with TRBJ2-1; TRBD2 matches at 10 bases. Sequenced material: peripheral blood, taken on day 0 of AZD1222 vaccination. CDR3 nucleotides: TGTGCCAGTGTCAGCGGGGGGGTTAACAATGAGCAGTTCTTC. Protein product: CASVSGGVNNEQFF.